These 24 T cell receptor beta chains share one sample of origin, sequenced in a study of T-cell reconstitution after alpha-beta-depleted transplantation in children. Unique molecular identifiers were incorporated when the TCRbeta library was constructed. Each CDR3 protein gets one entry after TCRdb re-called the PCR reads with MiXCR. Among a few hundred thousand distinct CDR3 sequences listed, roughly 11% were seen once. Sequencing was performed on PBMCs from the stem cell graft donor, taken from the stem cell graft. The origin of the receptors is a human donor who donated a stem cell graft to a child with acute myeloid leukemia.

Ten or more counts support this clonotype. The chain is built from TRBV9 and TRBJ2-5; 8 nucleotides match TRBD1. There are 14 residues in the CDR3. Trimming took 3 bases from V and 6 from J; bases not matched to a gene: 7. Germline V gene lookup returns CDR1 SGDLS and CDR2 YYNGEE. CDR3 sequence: CASSERTGRQTQYF. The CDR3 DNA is TGTGCCAGCAGCGAGCGGACAGGGCGGCAGACCCAGTACTTC.

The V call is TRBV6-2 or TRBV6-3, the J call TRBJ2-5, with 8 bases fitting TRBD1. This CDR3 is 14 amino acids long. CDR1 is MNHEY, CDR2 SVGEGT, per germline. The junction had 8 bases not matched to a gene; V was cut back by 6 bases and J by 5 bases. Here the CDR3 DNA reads TGTGCCAGCAGCCTAAAGGACAGGGAGGAGACCCAGTACTTC. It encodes CASSLKDREETQYF.

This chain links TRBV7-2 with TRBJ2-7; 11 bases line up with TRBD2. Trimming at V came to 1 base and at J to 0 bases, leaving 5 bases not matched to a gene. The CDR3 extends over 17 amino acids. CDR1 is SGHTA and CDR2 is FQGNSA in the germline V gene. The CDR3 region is CASSLGLAGTLSYEQYF. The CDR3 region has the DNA TGTGCCAGCAGCTTAGGACTAGCGGGAACCCTCTCCTACGAGCAGTACTTC.

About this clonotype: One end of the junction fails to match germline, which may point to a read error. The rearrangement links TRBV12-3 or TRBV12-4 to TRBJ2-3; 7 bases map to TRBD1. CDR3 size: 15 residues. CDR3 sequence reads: CASTLRQGYTDTQYF. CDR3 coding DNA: TGTGCCAGCACTTTAAGACAGGGCTACACAGATACGCAGTATTTT.

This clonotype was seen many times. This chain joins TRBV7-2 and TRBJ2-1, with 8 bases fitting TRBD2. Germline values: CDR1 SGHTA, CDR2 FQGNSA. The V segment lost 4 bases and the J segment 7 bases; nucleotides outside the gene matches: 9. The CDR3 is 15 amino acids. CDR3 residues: CASSSKRERGNEQFF. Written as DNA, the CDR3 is TGTGCCAGCAGCTCAAAGCGGGAGAGAGGGAATGAGCAGTTCTTC.

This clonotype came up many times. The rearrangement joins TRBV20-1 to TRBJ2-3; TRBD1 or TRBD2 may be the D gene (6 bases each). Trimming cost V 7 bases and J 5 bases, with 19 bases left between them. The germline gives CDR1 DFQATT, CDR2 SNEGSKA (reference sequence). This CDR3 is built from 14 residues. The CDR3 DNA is TGCAGTGTTACAAAGGGGGGCCCACAAGATACGCAGTATTTT. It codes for CSVTKGGPQDTQYF.

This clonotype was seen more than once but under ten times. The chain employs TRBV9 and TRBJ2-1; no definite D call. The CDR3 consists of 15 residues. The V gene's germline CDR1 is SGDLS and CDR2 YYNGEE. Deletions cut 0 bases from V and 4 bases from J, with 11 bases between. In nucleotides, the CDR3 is TGTGCCAGCAGCGTAGATGGCCACAAGTACAATGAGCAGTTCTTC. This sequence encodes CASSVDGHKYNEQFF. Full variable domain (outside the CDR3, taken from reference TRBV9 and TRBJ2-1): DSGVTQTPKHLITATGQRVTLRCSPRSGDLSVYWYQQSLDQGLQFLIQYYNGEERAKGNILERFSAQQFPDLHSELNLSSLELGDSALYFCASSVDGHKYNEQFFGPGTRLTVL.

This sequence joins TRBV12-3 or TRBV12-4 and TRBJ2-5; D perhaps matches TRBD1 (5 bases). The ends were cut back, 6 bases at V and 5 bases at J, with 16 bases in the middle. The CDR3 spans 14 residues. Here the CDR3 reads CASSLTGSGETQYF. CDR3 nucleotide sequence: TGTGCCAGCAGCCTAACAGGATCCGGGGAGACCCAGTACTTC.

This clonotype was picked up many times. CDR3 nucleotide sequence: TGTGCCAGCCGTCAGTATAATTCACCCCTCCACTTT. Its translation is CASRQYNSPLHF. V and J are TRBV6-5 and TRBJ1-6; D remains ambiguous. V lost 8 bases, J lost 4 bases, and 6 bases lay in between. Germline V lookup: CDR1 MNHEY, CDR2 SVGAGI. The CDR3 has 12 residues.

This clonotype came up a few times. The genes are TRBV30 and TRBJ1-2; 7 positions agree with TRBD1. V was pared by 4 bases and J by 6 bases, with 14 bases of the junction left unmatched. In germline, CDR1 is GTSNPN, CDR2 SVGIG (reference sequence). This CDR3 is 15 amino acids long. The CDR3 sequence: CAWIPRSGTENGYTF. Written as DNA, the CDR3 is TGTGCCTGGATCCCCAGATCCGGGACAGAGAATGGCTACACCTTC.

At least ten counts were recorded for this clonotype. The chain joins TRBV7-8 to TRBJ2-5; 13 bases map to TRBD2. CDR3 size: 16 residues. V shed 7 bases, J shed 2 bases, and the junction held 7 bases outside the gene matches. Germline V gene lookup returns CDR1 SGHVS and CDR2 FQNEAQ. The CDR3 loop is CASTPGLAGEQETQYF. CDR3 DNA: TGTGCCAGCACCCCCGGACTAGCGGGGGAGCAAGAGACCCAGTACTTC.

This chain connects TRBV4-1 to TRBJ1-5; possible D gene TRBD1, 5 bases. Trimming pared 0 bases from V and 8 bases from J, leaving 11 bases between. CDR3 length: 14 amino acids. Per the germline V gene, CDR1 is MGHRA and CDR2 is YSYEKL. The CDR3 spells CASSQDPGPEPQHF. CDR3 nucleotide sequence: TGCGCCAGCAGCCAAGATCCAGGGCCCGAGCCCCAGCATTTT.

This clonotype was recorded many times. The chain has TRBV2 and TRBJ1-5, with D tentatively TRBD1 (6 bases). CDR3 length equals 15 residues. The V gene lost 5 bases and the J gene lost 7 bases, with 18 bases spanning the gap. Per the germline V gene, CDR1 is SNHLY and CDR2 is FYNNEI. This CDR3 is CASSSDSTGTQPQHF. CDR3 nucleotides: TGTGCCAGCAGTTCTGATTCCACAGGGACCCAGCCCCAGCATTTT.

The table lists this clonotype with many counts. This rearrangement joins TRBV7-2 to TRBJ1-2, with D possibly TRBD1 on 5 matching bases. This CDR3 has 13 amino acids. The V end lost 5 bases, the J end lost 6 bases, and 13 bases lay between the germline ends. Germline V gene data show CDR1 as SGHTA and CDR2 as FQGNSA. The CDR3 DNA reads TGTGCCAGCAGCCGAGGGGCAGTGGATGGCTACACCTTC. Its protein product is CASSRGAVDGYTF.

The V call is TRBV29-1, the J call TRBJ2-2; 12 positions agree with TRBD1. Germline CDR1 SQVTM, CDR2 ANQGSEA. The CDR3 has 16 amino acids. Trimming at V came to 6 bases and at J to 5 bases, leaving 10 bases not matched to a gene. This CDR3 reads CSVRTGQGARTGELFF. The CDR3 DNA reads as TGCAGCGTCAGAACGGGACAGGGGGCACGGACCGGGGAGCTGTTTTTT.

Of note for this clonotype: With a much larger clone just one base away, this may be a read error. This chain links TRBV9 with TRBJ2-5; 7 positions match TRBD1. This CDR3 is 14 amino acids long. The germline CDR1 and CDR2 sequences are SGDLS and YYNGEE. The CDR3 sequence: CASSVGQGEETKYF. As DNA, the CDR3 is TGTGCCAGCAGCGTAGGGCAGGGGGAAGAGACCAAGTACTTC.

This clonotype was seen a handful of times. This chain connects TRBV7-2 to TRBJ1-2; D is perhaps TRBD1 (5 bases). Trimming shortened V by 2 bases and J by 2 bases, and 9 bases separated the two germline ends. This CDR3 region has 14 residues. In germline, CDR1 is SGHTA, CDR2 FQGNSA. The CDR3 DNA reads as TGTGCCAGCAGCTTATTAAGGGGAAACTATGGCTACACCTTC. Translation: CASSLLRGNYGYTF.

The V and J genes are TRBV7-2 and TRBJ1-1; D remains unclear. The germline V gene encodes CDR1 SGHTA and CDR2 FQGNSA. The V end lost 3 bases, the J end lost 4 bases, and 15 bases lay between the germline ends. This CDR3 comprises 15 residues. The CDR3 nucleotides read TGTGCCAGCAGCTTGGTTATGGTCGGAAGCACTGAAGCTTTCTTT. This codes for CASSLVMVGSTEAFF.

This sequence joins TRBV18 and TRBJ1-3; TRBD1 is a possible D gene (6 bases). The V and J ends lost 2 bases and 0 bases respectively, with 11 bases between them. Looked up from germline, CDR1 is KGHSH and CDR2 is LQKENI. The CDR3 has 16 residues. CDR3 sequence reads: CASSPDSGASGNTIYF. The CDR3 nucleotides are TGTGCCAGCTCACCAGATTCAGGGGCCTCTGGAAACACCATATATTTT. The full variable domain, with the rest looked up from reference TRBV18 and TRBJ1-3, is NAGVMQNPRHLVRRRGQEARLRCSPMKGHSHVYWYRQLPEEGLKFMVYLQKENIIDESGMPKERFSAEFPKEGPSILRIQQVVRGDSAAYFCASSPDSGASGNTIYFGEGSWLTVV.

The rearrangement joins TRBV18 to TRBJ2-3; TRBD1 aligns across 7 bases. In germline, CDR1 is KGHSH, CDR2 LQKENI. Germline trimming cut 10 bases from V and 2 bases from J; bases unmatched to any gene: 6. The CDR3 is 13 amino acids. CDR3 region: CATRGQNTDTQYF. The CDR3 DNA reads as TGTGCCACCCGGGGACAGAACACAGATACGCAGTATTTT.

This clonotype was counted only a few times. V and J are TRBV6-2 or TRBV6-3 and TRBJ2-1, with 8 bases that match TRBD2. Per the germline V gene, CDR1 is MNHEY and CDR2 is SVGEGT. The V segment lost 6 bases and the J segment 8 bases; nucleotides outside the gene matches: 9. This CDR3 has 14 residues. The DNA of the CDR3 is TGTGCCAGCAGACCACTAGCGGAGTTCGATGAGCAGTTCTTC. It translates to CASRPLAEFDEQFF.

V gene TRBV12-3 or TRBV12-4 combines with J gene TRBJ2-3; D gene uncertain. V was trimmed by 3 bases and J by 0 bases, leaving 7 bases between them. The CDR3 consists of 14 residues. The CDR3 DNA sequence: TGTGCCAGCAGTTTCGCTATTAGCACAGATACGCAGTATTTT. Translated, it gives CASSFAISTDTQYF.

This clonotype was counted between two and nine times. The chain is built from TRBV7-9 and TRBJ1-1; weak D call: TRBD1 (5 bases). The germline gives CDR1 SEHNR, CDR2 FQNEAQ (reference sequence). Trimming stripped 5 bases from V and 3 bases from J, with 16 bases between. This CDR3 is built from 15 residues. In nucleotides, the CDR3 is TGTGCCAGCAGCCTACTCGCAGGGAGAGACACTGAAGCTTTCTTT. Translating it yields CASSLLAGRDTEAFF.

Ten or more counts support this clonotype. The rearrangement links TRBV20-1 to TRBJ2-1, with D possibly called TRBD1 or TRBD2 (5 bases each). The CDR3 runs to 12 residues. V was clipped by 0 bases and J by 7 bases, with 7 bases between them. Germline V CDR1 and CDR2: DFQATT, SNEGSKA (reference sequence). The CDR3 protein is CSAREGENEQFF. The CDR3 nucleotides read TGCAGTGCTAGAGAAGGGGAGAATGAGCAGTTCTTC.